The 30 T cell receptor beta chains below come from one sample, sequenced in a study of T cell responses to AZD1222 COVID-19 vaccine (dated by TCRdb to the early 2020s). Libraries were made using the immunoSEQ multiplex PCR assay. The table was pulled from immuneACCESS by TCRdb, which kept in-frame rearrangements only. Such tables lose some clones; where checked, under half of the loss comes from unresolved V genes, and the rest has no known cause. Across this sample there are about 130,000 clones, with 70% to 90% seen only once. Clones ranked in the top ten supply about 8% of the sample. The intended sense of this specimen's time point label: baseline before first vaccination. The specimen was peripheral blood, collected on day 0 of AZD1222 vaccination. The receptors were gathered from an adult in good health.

This CDR3 reads CASSLPNTGELFF. For the CDR3, the DNA is TGTGCCAGCAGTTTACCGAACACCGGGGAGCTGTTTTTT. The V and J genes are TRBV12-3 or TRBV12-4 and TRBJ2-2; D ambiguous. Trimming removed 2 bases from V and 0 bases from J, with 1 base in between. This CDR3 contains 13 residues.

This clone has just one count. V gene TRBV19 combines with J gene TRBJ1-2; D gene ambiguous. V was cut by 8 bases and J by 8 bases, with 12 bases left in between. CDR1 is LNHDA, CDR2 SQIVND, per germline (reference sequence). This CDR3 spans 11 amino acids. The CDR3 spells CASARRLGYTF. For the CDR3, the DNA is TGTGCCAGTGCGAGACGGTTAGGCTACACCTTC. Filled out from reference TRBV19 and TRBJ1-2, the complete variable domain reads DGGITQSPKYLFRKEGQNVTLSCEQNLNHDAMYWYRQDPGQGLRLIYYSQIVNDFQKGDIAEGYSVSREKKESFPLTVTSAQKNPTAFYLCASARRLGYTFGSGTRLTVV.

The chain carries TRBV19 and TRBJ2-2, with TRBD2 matching over 8 bases. V lost 10 bases and J lost 4; bases outside the gene matches: 11. The CDR3 totals 15 residues. Germline CDR1 and CDR2: LNHDA and SQIVND (reference sequence). The CDR3 loop reads CATSSGGTTTGELFF. The CDR3 DNA follows: TGTGCCACCTCGAGCGGGGGCACCACCACCGGGGAGCTGTTTTTT.

CDR3 sequence: CASSWGNSPLHF. For the CDR3, the DNA is TGTGCCAGCAGCTGGGGGAATTCACCCCTCCACTTT. The J gene is TRBJ1-6, the V gene TRBV7-2, with a possible D match to TRBD1 (5 bases). The length of the CDR3 is 12 residues. V was pared by 4 bases and J by 7 bases, with 5 bases between. Germline V gives CDR1 SGHTA, CDR2 FQGNSA.

This clone has just one count. The chain couples TRBV7-9 to TRBJ2-3; D could derive from TRBD1 or TRBD2 (5 bases each). Germline lookup yields CDR1 SEHNR and CDR2 FQNEAQ (reference sequence). V shed 3 bases and J shed 5 bases, with 15 bases lying between them. This CDR3 contains 15 residues. CDR3 coding DNA: TGTGCCAGCAGCTTCAGGACTCTTAGGGGAGATACGCAGTATTTT. It encodes CASSFRTLRGDTQYF.

The chain uses TRBV6-4 and TRBJ1-5; no firm D call. Germline V gene data show CDR1 as MRHNA and CDR2 as SNTAGT. CDR3 length equals 13 residues. V was clipped by 0 bases and J by 2 bases, with 2 bases between them. The chain's CDR3 is CASSDSGNQPQHF. CDR3 bases: TGTGCCAGCAGTGACTCGGGCAATCAGCCCCAGCATTTT.

This clone showed up just once. The chain carries TRBV3-1 (or the pseudogene TRBV3-2) and TRBJ2-2; either TRBD1 or TRBD2 may fit D (7 bases each). The germline V gene has CDR1 LGHDT and CDR2 YNNKEL (reference sequence). This CDR3 region has 15 residues. V was trimmed by 4 bases and J by 4 bases, leaving 13 bases between them. Here the CDR3 DNA reads TGTGCCAGCAGCCTCCAGGGGGGGCGCACCGGGGAGCTGTTTTTT. It encodes CASSLQGGRTGELFF.

A single count supports this clone. This chain connects TRBV5-1 to TRBJ2-2; 9 bases are shared with TRBD2. Germline V gene lookup returns CDR1 SGHRS and CDR2 YFSETQ. Losses at the gene ends were 2 bases for V and 0 bases for J; bases not matched to a gene: 5. The CDR3 is made up of 17 amino acids. The CDR3 nucleotides read TGCGCCAGCAGCTTTCTAGCGGGGATATCGAACACCGGGGAGCTGTTTTTT. This sequence encodes CASSFLAGISNTGELFF.

V is TRBV7-2 and J is TRBJ1-6, with D tentatively TRBD1 (5 bases). In germline, CDR1 is SGHTA, CDR2 FQGNSA. This CDR3 has 18 residues. Trimming stripped 0 bases from V and 10 bases from J, with 22 bases between. The CDR3 loop is CASSLATAGRMGSSPLHF. DNA for the CDR3: TGTGCCAGCAGCTTAGCAACGGCGGGACGCATGGGCTCCTCACCCCTCCACTTT.

This clone was counted only a few times. The chain combines TRBV6-2 or TRBV6-3 with TRBJ2-1; D gene ambiguous. This CDR3 region has 12 residues. Germline V gene data show CDR1 as MNHEY and CDR2 as SVGEGT. V was shortened by 4 bases and J by 9 bases, with 10 bases between the two germline ends. The CDR3 protein is CASSSPMSEQFF. CDR3 bases: TGTGCCAGCAGTTCCCCCATGAGTGAGCAGTTCTTC.

The count of this clone is one. The chain employs TRBV30 and TRBJ2-4; D might be TRBD2 (5 bases). CDR3 length: 11 residues. The V gene lost 5 bases and the J gene lost 7 bases, with 9 bases spanning the gap. Germline assignment: CDR1 GTSNPN and CDR2 SVGIG (reference sequence). CDR3 nucleotides: TGTGCCTGGGATGGGGAGAACATTCAGTACTTC. Its protein is CAWDGENIQYF.

This clone occurred a few times. The chain couples TRBV5-4 to TRBJ2-5; D is ambiguous. Germline V gene sequence: CDR1 SGHNT, CDR2 YYREEE (reference sequence). Between the trimmed V and J ends, which lost 0 bases and 5 bases, there was a span of 5 bases. This CDR3 comprises 12 residues. CDR3 amino acids: CASSLGPETQYF. The CDR3 DNA is TGTGCCAGCAGCTTGGGGCCGGAGACCCAGTACTTC.

J is TRBJ2-7 and V is TRBV30; possible D gene TRBD1, 6 bases. The CDR3 loop spans 14 amino acids. With 5 bases removed from V and 1 base from J, the gap between germline ends came to 15 bases. Germline CDR1 and CDR2: GTSNPN and SVGIG (reference sequence). The CDR3 region has the DNA TGTGCCTGGCCCAACAGGGCTGGGTCCTACGAGCAGTACTTC. Residues: CAWPNRAGSYEQYF. The variable domain in full, completed from reference TRBV30 and TRBJ2-7, reads SQTIHQWPATLVQPVGSPLSLECTVEGTSNPNLYWYRQAAGRGLQLLFYSVGIGQISSEVPQNLSASRPQDRQFILSSKKLLLSDSGFYLCAWPNRAGSYEQYFGPGTRLTVT.

The chain carries TRBV2 and TRBJ2-7; D gene uncertain. Germline CDR1 SNHLY, CDR2 FYNNEI. V lost 8 bases to trimming and J lost 0 bases, with 23 bases between them. The CDR3 is made up of 17 amino acids. The CDR3 coding sequence is TGTGCCAGCGCCCGGGTCTTATATGCGACCGGCTCCTACGAGCAGTACTTC. Protein sequence: CASARVLYATGSYEQYF.

The chain combines TRBV29-1 with TRBJ2-1; D is undetermined. CDR3 length: 12 amino acids. The V end was cut by 2 bases, the J end by 4 bases, with 6 bases between. Germline CDR1 is SQVTM and CDR2 is ANQGSEA. In DNA, the CDR3 is TGCAGCGTTGAAACCGAGTACAATGAGCAGTTCTTC. Translated, it gives CSVETEYNEQFF.

V and J are TRBV5-1 and TRBJ2-7; D gene uncertain. Per the germline V gene, CDR1 is SGHRS and CDR2 is YFSETQ. The CDR3 is made up of 14 amino acids. The V end was cut by 3 bases, the J end by 0 bases, with 10 bases between. The CDR3 region is CASSSPLRSYEQYF. The CDR3 bases are TGCGCCAGCAGCTCCCCCCTACGCTCCTACGAGCAGTACTTC.

The V gene is TRBV3-1 (or the pseudogene TRBV3-2), the J gene TRBJ2-2; the match to TRBD1 covers 10 bases. CDR1 and CDR2 from the germline V gene are LGHDT and YNNKEL (reference sequence). With V trimmed by 5 bases and J by 5 bases, 11 bases remained unmatched. CDR3 size: 17 residues. The CDR3 loop reads CASSSPPRTGGTGELFF. The CDR3, as DNA: TGTGCCAGCAGCTCACCTCCCAGGACAGGGGGGACCGGGGAGCTGTTTTTT.

The gene calls are TRBV7-6 and TRBJ2-7; TRBD1 agrees at 8 bases. CDR1 SGHVS and CDR2 FNYEAQ come from the germline V gene. The trim removed 0 bases at V and 6 bases at J, leaving 4 bases unmatched. The CDR3 length is 14 residues. CDR3 in amino acids: CASSLAGQGGEQYF. CDR3 sequence (DNA): TGTGCCAGCAGCTTAGCAGGACAGGGAGGCGAGCAGTACTTC.

This chain links TRBV7-8 with TRBJ2-5, with D possibly TRBD1 on 6 matching bases. V was cut by 6 bases and J by 2 bases, with 10 bases left in between. This CDR3 contains 13 residues. Germline lookup yields CDR1 SGHVS and CDR2 FQNEAQ. CDR3 in amino acids: CASSQDRQETQYF. In nucleotides, the CDR3 is TGTGCCAGCAGTCAGGACAGACAAGAGACCCAGTACTTC.

The J gene is TRBJ2-3, the V gene TRBV4-1, with TRBD1 as a possible D gene (6 bases). With 1 base removed from V and 0 bases from J, the gap between germline ends came to 8 bases. CDR3 length: 15 amino acids. Germline lookup yields CDR1 MGHRA and CDR2 YSYEKL. Here the CDR3 reads CASSQGGGSTDTQYF. In DNA, the CDR3 is TGCGCCAGCAGCCAAGGAGGGGGTAGCACAGATACGCAGTATTTT.

This clone was recorded a few times. In nucleotides, the CDR3 is TGCGCCAGCAAAAGGTCACTAGGCCACGAGCAGTACTTC. Translation gives CASKRSLGHEQYF. This rearrangement joins TRBV5-1 to TRBJ2-7; a weak D match, TRBD2 (5 bases). Trimming cost V 6 bases and J 5 bases, with 15 bases left between them. In germline, CDR1 is SGHRS, CDR2 YFSETQ. The CDR3 extends over 13 amino acids.

The chain combines TRBV18 with TRBJ1-2; 9 bases fit TRBD1. CDR3 length: 15 amino acids. Losses at the gene ends were 5 bases for V and 8 bases for J; bases not matched to a gene: 12. Germline V CDR1 and CDR2: KGHSH, LQKENI. CDR3 protein: CASSFLGQGDFGYTF. In DNA, the CDR3 is TGTGCCAGCTCATTTTTGGGACAGGGAGATTTCGGCTACACCTTC.

V gene TRBV18 combines with J gene TRBJ1-1, with 9 nucleotides matching TRBD1. Germline-derived CDR1 and CDR2 are KGHSH and LQKENI. This CDR3 spans 14 amino acids. J was trimmed by 6 bases and V by 6 bases; bases with no gene match: 8. CDR3 DNA sequence: TGTGCCAGCTCCGGGGACAGGGTAGTTCCTGAAGCTTTCTTT. This sequence encodes CASSGDRVVPEAFF.

J is TRBJ1-3 and V is TRBV6-5; tentatively, D is TRBD1 (6 bases). The CDR3 is 15 residues long. Germline loops: CDR1 MNHEY, CDR2 SVGAGI. With 6 bases removed from V and 3 bases from J, the gap between germline ends came to 15 bases. The CDR3 DNA follows: TGTGCCAGCAGGGTAACACAGGGAAGTGGAAACACCATATATTTT. This codes for CASRVTQGSGNTIYF.

The genes are TRBV6-5 and TRBJ1-1; TRBD1 aligns across 8 bases. Germline CDR1 is MNHEY and CDR2 is SVGAGI. The CDR3 spans 14 residues. V was pared by 6 bases and J by 5 bases, with 8 bases of the junction left unmatched. The CDR3 DNA reads TGTGCCAGCAGCGGACAGGGCGGGCGGACTGAAGCTTTCTTT. This gives the protein CASSGQGGRTEAFF.

The chain carries TRBV11-3 and TRBJ1-1; the match to TRBD1 covers 7 bases. Germline V CDR1 and CDR2: SGHNT, YENEEA. The CDR3 sequence is 13 residues long. The V and J ends lost 5 bases and 5 bases, in that order; junction bases with no gene match: 5. This CDR3 reads CASSATGWTEAFF. The CDR3 DNA reads as TGTGCCAGCAGCGCGACAGGGTGGACTGAAGCTTTCTTT. Looking up the rest from reference TRBV11-3 and TRBJ1-1 gives the full variable domain: EAGVVQSPRYKIIEKKQPVAFWCNPISGHNTLYWYLQNLGQGPELLIRYENEEAVDDSQLPKDRFSAERLKGVDSTLKIQPAELGDSAVYLCASSATGWTEAFFGQGTRLTVV.

For the CDR3, the DNA is TGTGCCAGCAGCCCGAACTACGAGCAGTACTTC. Its protein is CASSPNYEQYF. The rearrangement joins TRBV11-2 to TRBJ2-7; D call uncertain. Trimming cost V 5 bases and J 3 bases, with 5 bases left between them. The germline CDR1 and CDR2 sequences are SGHAT and FQNNGV. This CDR3 comprises 11 residues.

The chain couples TRBV6-5 to TRBJ1-6; 7 bases are a match to TRBD1. The V gene end was trimmed by 6 bases and the J gene end by 0 bases; junction bases not matched to a gene: 2. Per germline, CDR1 MNHEY and CDR2 SVGAGI. This CDR3 region has 15 residues. CDR3 residues: CASSRDSSYNSPLHF. The CDR3 DNA sequence: TGTGCCAGCAGCAGGGACAGCTCCTATAATTCACCCCTCCACTTT.

The J gene is TRBJ2-3, the V gene TRBV5-4; TRBD2 aligns across 7 bases. The CDR3 loop spans 16 amino acids. Trimming took 4 bases from V and 2 from J; bases not matched to a gene: 10. In germline, CDR1 is SGHNT, CDR2 YYREEE (reference sequence). DNA for the CDR3: TGTGCCAGCAGCCCGGGGGGAGCGGCTAACACAGATACGCAGTATTTT. Encoded protein: CASSPGGAANTDTQYF.

The chain joins TRBV5-1 to TRBJ2-3; 7 positions agree with TRBD2. Germline values: CDR1 SGHRS, CDR2 YFSETQ. The CDR3 contains 14 residues. The V segment lost 3 bases and the J segment 5 bases; nucleotides outside the gene matches: 6. CDR3 loop: CASSSLGGGDTQYF. The DNA of the CDR3 is TGCGCCAGCAGCTCGCTGGGGGGGGGAGATACGCAGTATTTT. Using reference TRBV5-1 and TRBJ2-3 for the parts outside the CDR3, the full variable domain is KAGVTQTPRYLIKTRGQQVTLSCSPISGHRSVSWYQQTPGQGLQFLFEYFSETQRNKGNFPGRFSGRQFSNSRSEMNVSTLELGDSALYLCASSSLGGGDTQYFGPGTRLTVL.